What follows are 17 T cell receptor beta chains derived from one specimen sequenced in a study of OX40 agonist ivuxolimab in advanced cancers. Produced via immunoSEQ multiplex PCR; TCRdb's table is partial and in-frame only. In the table there are roughly 61,000 clones, more than 70% of which are singletons. The sequenced sample was CD4+ or CD8+ T cells sorted from blood, obtained in a trial of the OX40 agonist ivuxolimab. The receptors were sampled from an adult with an advanced solid tumor such as melanoma, head and neck, liver or kidney cancer.

CDR3 coding DNA: TGTGCCAGTAGTATCACAGGGTCCACTGAAGCTTTCTTT. This translates into CASSITGSTEAFF. J is TRBJ1-1 and V is TRBV19; weak D call: TRBD1 (6 bases). Germline assignment: CDR1 LNHDA and CDR2 SQIVND (reference sequence). Trimming shortened V by 3 bases and J by 4 bases, and 9 bases separated the two germline ends. The CDR3 sequence is 13 residues long. Complete variable domain (other parts from reference TRBV19 and TRBJ1-1): DGGITQSPKYLFRKEGQNVTLSCEQNLNHDAMYWYRQDPGQGLRLIYYSQIVNDFQKGDIAEGYSVSREKKESFPLTVTSAQKNPTAFYLCASSITGSTEAFFGQGTRLTVV.

The gene calls are TRBV2 and TRBJ2-5; tentatively, D is TRBD2 (5 bases). Between the trimmed V and J ends, which lost 7 bases and 6 bases, there was a span of 18 bases. The length of the CDR3 is 14 residues. Germline V gene sequence: CDR1 SNHLY, CDR2 FYNNEI. The CDR3 protein is CASKNLPRGKTQYF. CDR3 in DNA: TGTGCCAGCAAGAACCTTCCACGAGGGAAGACCCAGTACTTC.

The chain carries TRBV9 and TRBJ2-7; 7 bases line up with TRBD2. Germline V gene data show CDR1 as SGDLS and CDR2 as YYNGEE. With 2 bases clipped from V and 0 bases from J, the junction kept 2 bases outside the gene matches. The length of the CDR3 is 14 residues. This chain's CDR3 is CASSVTSASYEQYF. The CDR3 region has the DNA TGTGCCAGCAGCGTTACTAGCGCCTCCTACGAGCAGTACTTC. Full variable domain (outside the CDR3, taken from reference TRBV9 and TRBJ2-7): DSGVTQTPKHLITATGQRVTLRCSPRSGDLSVYWYQQSLDQGLQFLIQYYNGEERAKGNILERFSAQQFPDLHSELNLSSLELGDSALYFCASSVTSASYEQYFGPGTRLTVT.

V usage is TRBV6-5 and J usage is TRBJ2-1; possible D gene TRBD1, 6 bases. The germline gives CDR1 MNHEY, CDR2 SVGAGI. The CDR3 totals 13 residues. V lost 6 bases and J 6 bases, leaving 12 bases between the germline ends. CDR3 in amino acids: CASSPQGSNEQFF. The CDR3 DNA sequence: TGTGCCAGCAGCCCGCAGGGGAGCAATGAGCAGTTCTTC.

The rearrangement joins TRBV7-9 to TRBJ1-2, with no clear D. CDR1 is SEHNR, CDR2 FQNEAQ, per germline (reference sequence). Trimming stripped 5 bases from V and 6 bases from J, with 19 bases between. This CDR3 is 15 amino acids long. CDR3 in amino acids: CASSRTGVNADGYTF. The CDR3 nucleotides read TGTGCCAGCAGCAGAACGGGCGTTAACGCAGATGGCTACACCTTC.

This chain connects TRBV5-1 to TRBJ2-7, with D perhaps TRBD2 (6 bases). Looked up from germline, CDR1 is SGHRS and CDR2 is YFSETQ. The CDR3 covers 14 residues. Trimming took off 0 bases at V and 4 bases at J, with 11 bases between the two ends. The CDR3 sequence is CASSLEQAGYEQYF. CDR3 coding DNA: TGCGCCAGCAGCTTGGAACAGGCGGGATACGAGCAGTACTTC.

The rearrangement uses TRBV6-1 and TRBJ1-1; D is possibly TRBD1 (6 bases). The CDR3 has 13 amino acids. Trimming took 3 bases from V and 9 from J, leaving 14 bases between them. Germline lookup yields CDR1 MNHNS and CDR2 SASEGT. The CDR3 coding sequence is TGTGCCAGCAGTGATGGACAGTTCGGAAAAGCTTTCTTT. Amino acids: CASSDGQFGKAFF.

The chain uses TRBV7-2 and TRBJ2-3, with 8 bases fitting TRBD1. CDR1 is SGHTA and CDR2 is FQGNSA in the germline V gene. After removal of 5 bases from V and 1 base from J, the junction contained 8 bases not matched to a gene. There are 16 residues in the CDR3. The CDR3 sequence: CASSTGTGWGTDTQYF. The CDR3 coding sequence is TGTGCCAGCAGCACAGGGACAGGTTGGGGCACAGATACGCAGTATTTT. The full variable domain, in which reference TRBV7-2 and TRBJ2-3 provide the parts outside the CDR3, is GAGVSQSPSNKVTEKGKDVELRCDPISGHTALYWYRQSLGQGLEFLIYFQGNSAPDKSGLPSDRFSAERTGGSVSTLTIQRTQQEDSAVYLCASSTGTGWGTDTQYFGPGTRLTVL.

V usage is TRBV5-8 and J usage is TRBJ2-2, with TRBD1 matching over 10 bases. The CDR3 has 15 residues. Unmatched junction bases numbered 6, after V lost 4 bases and J lost 6 bases. Germline V lookup: CDR1 SGHTS, CDR2 YDEGEE. CDR3 protein: CASSLGQGWSGELFF. The CDR3 DNA sequence: TGTGCCAGCAGCCTGGGACAGGGGTGGTCCGGGGAGCTGTTTTTT. Complete variable domain (other parts from reference TRBV5-8 and TRBJ2-2): EAGVTQSPTHLIKTRGQQATLRCSPISGHTSVYWYQQALGLGLQFLLWYDEGEERNRGNFPPRFSGRQFPNYSSELNVNALELEDSALYLCASSLGQGWSGELFFGEGSRLTVL.

In this sample, this clone turned up once. The gene calls are TRBV6-1 and TRBJ1-2; 7 positions match TRBD1. CDR3 length: 16 residues. Germline-derived CDR1 and CDR2 are MNHNS and SASEGT. Trimming removed 0 bases from V and 5 bases from J; junction bases left unmatched: 9. As DNA, the CDR3 is TGTGCCAGCAGTGAAGCCTTTAGACGGACAGGATATGGCTACACCTTC. Residues: CASSEAFRRTGYGYTF.

V usage is TRBV7-9 and J usage is TRBJ1-2; D perhaps matches TRBD1 (5 bases). Trimming cost V 5 bases and J 12 bases, with 25 bases left between them. Germline V lookup: CDR1 SEHNR, CDR2 FQNEAQ (reference sequence). The CDR3 is 15 residues long. The CDR3 region has the DNA TGTGCCAGCAGCCCTAACGTGGGGGAGGGACTCGGCAACACCTTC. The encoded protein is CASSPNVGEGLGNTF.

In this sample, this clone turned up once. This chain uses TRBV6-5 with TRBJ2-2; TRBD1 agrees at 7 bases. After removal of 7 bases from V and 6 bases from J, the junction contained 5 bases not matched to a gene. The CDR3 has 13 amino acids. Germline V gene sequence: CDR1 MNHEY, CDR2 SVGAGI. CDR3 loop: CASNNRGAGELFF. Written as DNA, the CDR3 is TGTGCCAGCAACAACAGGGGTGCCGGGGAGCTGTTTTTT.

The chain carries TRBV7-2 and TRBJ2-4; D might be TRBD2 (5 bases). Between the trimmed V and J ends, which lost 5 bases and 7 bases, there was a span of 9 bases. The CDR3 contains 12 residues. The germline CDR1 and CDR2 sequences are SGHTA and FQGNSA. CDR3 nucleotides: TGTGCCAGCAGCAACCCGGGGAACATTCAGTACTTC. It translates to CASSNPGNIQYF.

The chain combines TRBV11-2 with TRBJ2-7; D perhaps matches TRBD2 (5 bases). The CDR3 loop spans 15 amino acids. CDR1 is SGHAT and CDR2 is FQNNGV in the germline V gene. Deletions cut 3 bases from V and 5 bases from J, with 17 bases between. Written as DNA, the CDR3 is TGTGCCAGCAGCTTTGTTACGGGGATTCAGAACGAGCAGTACTTC. Its translation is CASSFVTGIQNEQYF.

The chain combines TRBV5-4 with TRBJ2-7, with 8 bases identical to TRBD2. V lost 4 bases to trimming and J lost 4 bases; unmatched junction nucleotides: 10. Germline CDR1 is SGHNT and CDR2 is YYREEE (reference sequence). CDR3 length: 15 amino acids. The CDR3 is CASSLQAGVGYEQYF. The CDR3 DNA sequence: TGTGCCAGCAGCCTTCAAGCGGGAGTAGGGTACGAGCAGTACTTC.

V gene TRBV2 combines with J gene TRBJ1-5; D not resolved. V shed 4 bases and J shed 3 bases, with 4 bases lying between them. The germline V gene encodes CDR1 SNHLY and CDR2 FYNNEI. CDR3 length: 12 amino acids. CDR3 in amino acids: CASSGNNQPQHF. DNA of the CDR3: TGTGCCAGCAGTGGGAACAATCAGCCCCAGCATTTT.

The chain carries TRBV6-1 and TRBJ2-3; D uncertain. Trimming took off 0 bases at V and 8 bases at J, with 12 bases between the two ends. Germline-derived CDR1 and CDR2 are MNHNS and SASEGT. The CDR3 is 14 amino acids. The CDR3 reads CASSEAASRPTQYF. The CDR3 coding sequence is TGTGCCAGCAGTGAAGCTGCCTCGCGACCTACGCAGTATTTT.